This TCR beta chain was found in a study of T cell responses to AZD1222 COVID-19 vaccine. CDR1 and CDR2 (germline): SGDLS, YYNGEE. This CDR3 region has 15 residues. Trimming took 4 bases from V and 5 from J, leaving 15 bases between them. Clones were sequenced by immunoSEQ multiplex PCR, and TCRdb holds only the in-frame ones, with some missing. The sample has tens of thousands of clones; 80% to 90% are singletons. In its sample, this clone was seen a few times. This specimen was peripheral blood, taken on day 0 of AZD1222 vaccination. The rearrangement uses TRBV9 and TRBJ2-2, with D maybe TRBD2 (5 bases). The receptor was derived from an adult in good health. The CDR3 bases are TGTGCCAGCAGCCCTGGACCGCCGGGGACCGGGGAGCTGTTTTTT. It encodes CASSPGPPGTGELFF.